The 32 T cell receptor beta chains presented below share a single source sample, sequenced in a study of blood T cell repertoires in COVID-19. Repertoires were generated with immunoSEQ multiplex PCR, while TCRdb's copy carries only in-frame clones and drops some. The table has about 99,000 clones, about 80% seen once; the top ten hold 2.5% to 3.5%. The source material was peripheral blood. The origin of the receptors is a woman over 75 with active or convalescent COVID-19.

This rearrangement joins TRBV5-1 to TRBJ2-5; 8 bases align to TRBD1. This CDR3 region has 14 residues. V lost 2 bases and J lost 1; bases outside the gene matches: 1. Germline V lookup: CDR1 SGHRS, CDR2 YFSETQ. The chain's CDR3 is CASSFTGGQETQYF. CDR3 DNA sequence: TGCGCCAGCAGCTTCACAGGGGGCCAAGAGACCCAGTACTTC. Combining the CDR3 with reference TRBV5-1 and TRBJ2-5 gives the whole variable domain KAGVTQTPRYLIKTRGQQVTLSCSPISGHRSVSWYQQTPGQGLQFLFEYFSETQRNKGNFPGRFSGRQFSNSRSEMNVSTLELGDSALYLCASSFTGGQETQYFGPGTRLLVL.

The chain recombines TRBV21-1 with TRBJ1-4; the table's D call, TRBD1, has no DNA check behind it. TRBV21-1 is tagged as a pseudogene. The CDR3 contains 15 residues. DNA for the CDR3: TGTGCCAGCAGCAGCTGGACAGGGTGGTGTGAAAAACTGTTTTTT. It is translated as CASSSWTGWCEKLFF.

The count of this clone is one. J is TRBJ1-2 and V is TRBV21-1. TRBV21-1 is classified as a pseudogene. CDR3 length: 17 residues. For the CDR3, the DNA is TGTGCCAGCGGAAAAAATTGGGGGGGGACTCACACCTATGGCTACACCTTC. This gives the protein CASGKNWGGTHTYGYTF.

CDR3 bases: TGCAGCGTTTCGGGACACTTGAACACTGAAGCTTTCTTT. Translated, it gives CSVSGHLNTEAFF. The chain recombines TRBV29-1 with TRBJ1-1, with D possibly TRBD1 on 6 matching bases. Deletions cut 5 bases from V and 0 bases from J, with 10 bases between. This CDR3 spans 13 amino acids. Germline assignment: CDR1 SQVTM and CDR2 ANQGSEA.

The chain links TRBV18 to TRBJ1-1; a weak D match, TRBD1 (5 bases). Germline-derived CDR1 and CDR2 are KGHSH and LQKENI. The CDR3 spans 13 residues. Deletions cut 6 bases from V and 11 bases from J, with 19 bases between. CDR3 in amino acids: CASSAGGPLSAFF. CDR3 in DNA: TGTGCCAGCTCGGCGGGGGGACCCCTTTCCGCTTTCTTT.

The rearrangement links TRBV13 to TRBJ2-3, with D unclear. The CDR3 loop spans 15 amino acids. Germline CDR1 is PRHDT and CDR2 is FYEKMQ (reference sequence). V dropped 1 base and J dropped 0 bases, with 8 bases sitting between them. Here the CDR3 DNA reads TGTGCCAGCAGCTTAGCGGGTAAGAGCACAGATACGCAGTATTTT. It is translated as CASSLAGKSTDTQYF.

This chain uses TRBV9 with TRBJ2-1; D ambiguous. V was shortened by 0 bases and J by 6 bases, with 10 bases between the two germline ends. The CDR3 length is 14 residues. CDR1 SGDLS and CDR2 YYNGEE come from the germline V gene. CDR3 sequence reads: CASSVAGLVNEQFF. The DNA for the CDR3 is TGTGCCAGCAGCGTAGCCGGGTTAGTCAATGAGCAGTTCTTC.

In DNA form, the CDR3 reads TGTGCCAGCTCACCCCGACTAGCCTCCTACGAGCAGTACTTC. Amino acid sequence: CASSPRLASYEQYF. The chain recombines TRBV18 with TRBJ2-7; 7 bases are shared with TRBD2. Germline values: CDR1 KGHSH, CDR2 LQKENI. The V and J ends lost 3 bases and 0 bases, in that order; junction bases with no gene match: 2. The CDR3 contains 14 residues. Based on the CDR3 plus reference TRBV18 and TRBJ2-7, the full variable domain is NAGVMQNPRHLVRRRGQEARLRCSPMKGHSHVYWYRQLPEEGLKFMVYLQKENIIDESGMPKERFSAEFPKEGPSILRIQQVVRGDSAAYFCASSPRLASYEQYFGPGTRLTVT.

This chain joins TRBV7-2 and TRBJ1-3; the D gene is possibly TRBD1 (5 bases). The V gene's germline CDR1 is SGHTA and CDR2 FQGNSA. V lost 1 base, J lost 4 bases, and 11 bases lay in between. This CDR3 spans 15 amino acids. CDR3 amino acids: CASSLVGTSGNTIYF. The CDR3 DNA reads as TGTGCCAGCAGCTTAGTCGGGACTTCGGGAAACACCATATATTTT.

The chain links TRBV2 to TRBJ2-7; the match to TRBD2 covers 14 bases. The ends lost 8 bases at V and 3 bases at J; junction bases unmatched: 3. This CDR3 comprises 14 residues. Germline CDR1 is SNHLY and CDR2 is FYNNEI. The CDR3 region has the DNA TGTGCCAGCTCCGGGACTAGCGGGGGCTACGAGCAGTACTTC. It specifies CASSGTSGGYEQYF.

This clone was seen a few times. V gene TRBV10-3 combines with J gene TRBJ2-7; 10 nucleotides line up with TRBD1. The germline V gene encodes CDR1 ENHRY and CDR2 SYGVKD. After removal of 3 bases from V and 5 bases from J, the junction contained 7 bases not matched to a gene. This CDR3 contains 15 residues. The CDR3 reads CAISDPGQGIHEQYF. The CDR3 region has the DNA TGTGCCATCAGTGATCCGGGACAGGGGATCCACGAGCAGTACTTC.

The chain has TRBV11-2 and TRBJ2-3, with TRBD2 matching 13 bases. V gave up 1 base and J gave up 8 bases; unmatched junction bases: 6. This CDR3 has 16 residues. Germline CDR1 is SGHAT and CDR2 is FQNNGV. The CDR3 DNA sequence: TGTGCCAGCAGCTTAGGCTGGGGACTAGCGGGACCTACGCAGTATTTT. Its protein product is CASSLGWGLAGPTQYF.

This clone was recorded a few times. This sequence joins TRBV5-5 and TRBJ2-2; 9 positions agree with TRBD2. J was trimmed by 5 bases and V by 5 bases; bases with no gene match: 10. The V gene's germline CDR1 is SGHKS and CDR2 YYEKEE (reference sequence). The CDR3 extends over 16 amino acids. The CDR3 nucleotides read TGTGCCAGCAGTGAGATAGCGGGAGTTTGGACCGGGGAGCTGTTTTTT. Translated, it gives CASSEIAGVWTGELFF.

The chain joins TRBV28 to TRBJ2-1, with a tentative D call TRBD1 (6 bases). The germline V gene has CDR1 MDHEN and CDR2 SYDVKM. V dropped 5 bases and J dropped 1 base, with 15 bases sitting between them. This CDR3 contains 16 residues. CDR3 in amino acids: CASSNTGYFSYNEQFF. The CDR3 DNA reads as TGTGCCAGCAGTAATACAGGGTATTTTTCCTACAATGAGCAGTTCTTC.

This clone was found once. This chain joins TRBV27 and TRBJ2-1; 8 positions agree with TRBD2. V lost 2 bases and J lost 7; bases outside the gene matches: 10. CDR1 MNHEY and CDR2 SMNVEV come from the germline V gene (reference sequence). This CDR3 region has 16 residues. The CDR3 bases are TGTGCCAGCAGTTTAAGCGGCGGGACTAGTTCTAATGAGCAGTTCTTC. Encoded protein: CASSLSGGTSSNEQFF.

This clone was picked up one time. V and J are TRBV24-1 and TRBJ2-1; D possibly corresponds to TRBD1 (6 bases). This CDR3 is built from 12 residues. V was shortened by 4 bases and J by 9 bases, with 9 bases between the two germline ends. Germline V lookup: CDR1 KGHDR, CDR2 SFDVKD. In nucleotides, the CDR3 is TGTGCCACCAGTGAACAGGGCGGTGAGCAGTTCTTC. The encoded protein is CATSEQGGEQFF.

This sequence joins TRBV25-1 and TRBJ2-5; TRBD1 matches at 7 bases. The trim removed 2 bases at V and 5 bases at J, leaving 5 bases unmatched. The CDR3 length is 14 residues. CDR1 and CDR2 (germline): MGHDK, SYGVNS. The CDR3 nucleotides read TGTGCCAGCAGTGAACAGGGACAGAAGGAGACCCAGTACTTC. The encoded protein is CASSEQGQKETQYF. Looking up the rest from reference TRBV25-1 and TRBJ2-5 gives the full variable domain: EADIYQTPRYLVIGTGKKITLECSQTMGHDKMYWYQQDPGMELHLIHYSYGVNSTEKGDLSSESTVSRIRTEHFPLTLESARPSHTSQYLCASSEQGQKETQYFGPGTRLLVL.

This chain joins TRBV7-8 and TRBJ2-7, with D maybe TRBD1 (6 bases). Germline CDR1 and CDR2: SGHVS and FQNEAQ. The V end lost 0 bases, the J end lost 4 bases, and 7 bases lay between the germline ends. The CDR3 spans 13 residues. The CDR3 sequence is CASSLAGGYEQYF. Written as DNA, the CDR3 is TGTGCCAGCAGCTTAGCAGGGGGTTACGAGCAGTACTTC.

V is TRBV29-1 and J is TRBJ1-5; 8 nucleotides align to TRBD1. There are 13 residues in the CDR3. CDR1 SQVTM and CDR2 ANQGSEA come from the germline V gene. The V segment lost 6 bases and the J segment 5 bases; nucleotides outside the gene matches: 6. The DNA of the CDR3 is TGCAGCGTAAGACAGGGGTCTGATCAGCCCCAGCATTTT. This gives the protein CSVRQGSDQPQHF.

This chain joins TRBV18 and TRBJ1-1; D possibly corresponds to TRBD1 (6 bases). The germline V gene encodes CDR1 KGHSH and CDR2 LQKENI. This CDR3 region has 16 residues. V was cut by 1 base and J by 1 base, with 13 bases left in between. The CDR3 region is CASSPLRQAQNTEAFF. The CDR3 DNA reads TGTGCCAGCTCACCACTCCGACAGGCCCAGAACACTGAAGCTTTCTTT. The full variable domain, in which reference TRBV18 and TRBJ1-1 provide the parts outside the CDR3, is NAGVMQNPRHLVRRRGQEARLRCSPMKGHSHVYWYRQLPEEGLKFMVYLQKENIIDESGMPKERFSAEFPKEGPSILRIQQVVRGDSAAYFCASSPLRQAQNTEAFFGQGTRLTVV.

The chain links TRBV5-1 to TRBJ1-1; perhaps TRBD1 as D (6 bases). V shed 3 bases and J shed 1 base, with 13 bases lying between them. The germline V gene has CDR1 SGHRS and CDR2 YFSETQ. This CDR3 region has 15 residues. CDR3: CASSYDGTPNTEAFF. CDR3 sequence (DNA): TGCGCCAGCAGCTATGATGGGACACCGAACACTGAAGCTTTCTTT.

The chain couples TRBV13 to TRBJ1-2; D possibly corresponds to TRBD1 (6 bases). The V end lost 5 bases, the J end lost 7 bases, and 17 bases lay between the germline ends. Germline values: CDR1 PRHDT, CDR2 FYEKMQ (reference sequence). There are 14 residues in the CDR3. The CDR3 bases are TGTGCCAGCAGCCGGGACACAAAGCGGGGTGGCTACACCTTC. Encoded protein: CASSRDTKRGGYTF.

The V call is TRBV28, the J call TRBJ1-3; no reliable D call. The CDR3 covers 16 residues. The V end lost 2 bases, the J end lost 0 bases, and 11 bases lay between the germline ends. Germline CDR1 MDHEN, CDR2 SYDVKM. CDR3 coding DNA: TGTGCCAGCAGTTTAGGCAGTGGCCTCTCTGGAAACACCATATATTTT. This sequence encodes CASSLGSGLSGNTIYF. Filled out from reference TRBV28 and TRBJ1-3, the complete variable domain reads DVKVTQSSRYLVKRTGEKVFLECVQDMDHENMFWYRQDPGLGLRLIYFSYDVKMKEKGDIPEGYSVSREKKERFSLILESASTNQTSMYLCASSLGSGLSGNTIYFGEGSWLTVV.

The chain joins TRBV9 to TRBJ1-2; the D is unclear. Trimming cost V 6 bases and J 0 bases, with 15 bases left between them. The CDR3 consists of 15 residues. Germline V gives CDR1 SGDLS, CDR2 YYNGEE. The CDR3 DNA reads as TGTGCCAGCACTAAACTAGGCATGTCTAACTATGGCTACACCTTC. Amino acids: CASTKLGMSNYGYTF.

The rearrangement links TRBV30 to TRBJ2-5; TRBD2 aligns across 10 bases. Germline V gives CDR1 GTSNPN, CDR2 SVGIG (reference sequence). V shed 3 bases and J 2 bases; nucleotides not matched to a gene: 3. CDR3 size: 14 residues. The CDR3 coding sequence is TGTGCCTGGAGGGGACTAGCGTTACAAGAGACCCAGTACTTC. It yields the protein CAWRGLALQETQYF.

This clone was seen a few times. CDR3 DNA sequence: TGTGCCAGCAGTGAACAGGGGACAAGTGGTGGTTACGAGCAGTACTTC. Encoded protein: CASSEQGTSGGYEQYF. The J gene is TRBJ2-7, the V gene TRBV6-1; D may be TRBD1 (6 bases). This CDR3 has 16 residues. V was cut by 2 bases and J by 4 bases, with 18 bases left in between. Per germline, CDR1 MNHNS and CDR2 SASEGT.

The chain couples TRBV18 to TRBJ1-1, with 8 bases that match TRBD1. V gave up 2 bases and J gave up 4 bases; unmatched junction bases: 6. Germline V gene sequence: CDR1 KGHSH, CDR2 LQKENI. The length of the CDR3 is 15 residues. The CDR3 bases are TGTGCCAGCTCACCAACCAAACAGGGGGGCACTGAAGCTTTCTTT. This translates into CASSPTKQGGTEAFF.

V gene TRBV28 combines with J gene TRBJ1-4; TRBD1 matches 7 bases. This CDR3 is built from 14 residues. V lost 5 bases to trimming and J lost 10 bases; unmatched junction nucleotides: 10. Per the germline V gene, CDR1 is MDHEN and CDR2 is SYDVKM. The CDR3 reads CASSIPGTEGKLFF. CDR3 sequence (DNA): TGTGCCAGCAGTATACCCGGGACAGAGGGAAAACTGTTTTTT.

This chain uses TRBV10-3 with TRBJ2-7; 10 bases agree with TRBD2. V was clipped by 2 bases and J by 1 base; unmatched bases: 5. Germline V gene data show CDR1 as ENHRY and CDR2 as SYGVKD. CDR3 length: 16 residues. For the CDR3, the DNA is TGTGCCATCAGTGAGGGGGTGGGACTAGCGTCCTACGAGCAGTACTTC. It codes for CAISEGVGLASYEQYF.

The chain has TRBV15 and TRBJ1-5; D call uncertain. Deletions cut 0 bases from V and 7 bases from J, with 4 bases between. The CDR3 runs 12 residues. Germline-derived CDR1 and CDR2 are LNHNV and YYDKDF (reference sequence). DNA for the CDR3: TGTGCCACCAGCAGAGATTCGCAGCCCCAGCATTTT. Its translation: CATSRDSQPQHF.

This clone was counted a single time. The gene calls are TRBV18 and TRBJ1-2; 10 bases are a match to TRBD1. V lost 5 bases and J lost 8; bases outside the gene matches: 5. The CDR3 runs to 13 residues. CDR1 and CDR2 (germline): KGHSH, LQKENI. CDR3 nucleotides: TGTGCCAGCTCAGGGACAGGGGAGGACGGCTACACCTTC. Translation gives CASSGTGEDGYTF.

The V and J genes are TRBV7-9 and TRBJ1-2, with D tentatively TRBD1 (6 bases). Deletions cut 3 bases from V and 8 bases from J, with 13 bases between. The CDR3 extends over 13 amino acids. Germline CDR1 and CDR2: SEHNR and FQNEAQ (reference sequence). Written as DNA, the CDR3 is TGTGCCAGCAGCTTTAACTCGGACAGCGGCTACACCTTC. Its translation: CASSFNSDSGYTF.